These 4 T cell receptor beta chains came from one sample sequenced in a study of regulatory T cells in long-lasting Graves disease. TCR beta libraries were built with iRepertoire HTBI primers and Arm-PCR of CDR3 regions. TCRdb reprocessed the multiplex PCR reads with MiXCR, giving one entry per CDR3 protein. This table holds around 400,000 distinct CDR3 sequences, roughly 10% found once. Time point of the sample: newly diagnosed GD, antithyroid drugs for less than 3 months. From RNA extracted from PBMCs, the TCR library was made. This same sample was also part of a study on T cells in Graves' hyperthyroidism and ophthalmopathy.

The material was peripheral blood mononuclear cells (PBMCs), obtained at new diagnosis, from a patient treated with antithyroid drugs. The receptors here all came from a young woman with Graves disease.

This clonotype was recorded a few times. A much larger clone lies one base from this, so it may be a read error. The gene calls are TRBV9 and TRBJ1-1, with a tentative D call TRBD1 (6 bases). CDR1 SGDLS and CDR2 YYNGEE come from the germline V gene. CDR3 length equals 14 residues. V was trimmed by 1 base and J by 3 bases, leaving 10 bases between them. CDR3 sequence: CASSVPGADTEAFF. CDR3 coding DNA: TGTGCCAGCAGCGTACCAGGGGCGGACACTGAAGCTTTCTTT.

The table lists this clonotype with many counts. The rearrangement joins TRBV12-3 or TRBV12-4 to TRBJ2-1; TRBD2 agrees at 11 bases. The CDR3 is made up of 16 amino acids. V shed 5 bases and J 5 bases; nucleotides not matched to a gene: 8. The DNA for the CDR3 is TGTGCCAGCAGTCTCCATGCGACTAGCGGGGACAATGAGCAGTTCTTC. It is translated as CASSLHATSGDNEQFF.

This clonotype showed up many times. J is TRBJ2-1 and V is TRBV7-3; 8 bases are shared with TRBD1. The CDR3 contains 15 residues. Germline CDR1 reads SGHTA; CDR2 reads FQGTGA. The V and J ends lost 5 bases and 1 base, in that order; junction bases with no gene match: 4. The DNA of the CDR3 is TGTGCCAGCAGCCCAGGGGGCGGTTCCTACAATGAGCAGTTCTTC. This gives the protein CASSPGGGSYNEQFF.

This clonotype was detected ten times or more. CDR3 loop: CASSDSGGGSYEQYF. DNA for the CDR3: TGCGCCAGCAGTGATTCGGGAGGGGGTTCCTACGAGCAGTACTTC. The V and J genes are TRBV10-1 and TRBJ2-7; TRBD2 matches at 8 bases. CDR1 and CDR2 (germline): WNHNN, SYGVQD (reference sequence). The J segment lost 1 base and the V segment lost 3 bases, leaving 5 bases of the junction unmatched. The CDR3 sequence is 15 residues long.